This TCR beta chain originates from a study of CD8+ T cells in alopecia areata. Study context: Using the percentage of affected scalp area, treated patients' severity was scored.

The treatment is: oral pan-JAK inhibitor, 5-10 mg twice daily. TCR sequencing used cDNA made by reverse transcription of extracted RNA. Here immunoSEQ multiplex PCR was the method, and the copy in TCRdb shows in-frame clones only, minus some. Of about 94,000 clones in the sample, around three quarters were seen once. The study, taken as a whole, reports: Patients shared TCRs less clearly than mice did, possibly for HLA-related reasons.

CDR1 SQVTM and CDR2 ANQGSEA come from the germline V gene. Trimming took 6 bases from V and 3 from J; bases not matched to a gene: 0. CDR3 length equals 11 residues. Remarks on this clone: Its antigen is unidentified.

The rearrangement uses TRBV29-1 and TRBJ1-1, with 8 nucleotides matching TRBD1. The sequence came from a human donor with alopecia areata. The sequenced sample was CD8+ T cells sorted from blood, obtained around week 42, from a patient treated with tofacitinib. Here the CDR3 reads CSVQGDTEAFF. In nucleotides, the CDR3 is TGCAGCGTACAGGGGGACACTGAAGCTTTCTTT.